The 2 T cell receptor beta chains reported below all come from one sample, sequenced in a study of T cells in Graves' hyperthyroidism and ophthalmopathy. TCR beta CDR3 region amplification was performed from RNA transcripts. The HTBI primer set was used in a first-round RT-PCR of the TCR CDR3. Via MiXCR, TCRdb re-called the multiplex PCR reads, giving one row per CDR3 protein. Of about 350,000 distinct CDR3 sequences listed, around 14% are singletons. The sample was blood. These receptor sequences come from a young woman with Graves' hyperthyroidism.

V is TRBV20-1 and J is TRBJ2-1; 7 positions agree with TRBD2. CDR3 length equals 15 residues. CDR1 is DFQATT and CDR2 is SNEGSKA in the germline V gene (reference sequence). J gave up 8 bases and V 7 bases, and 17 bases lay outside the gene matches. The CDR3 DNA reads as TGCAGTGTCCCGAGGGCGGGAGTAAGCTGGCATGAGCAGTTCTTC. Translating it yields CSVPRAGVSWHEQFF.

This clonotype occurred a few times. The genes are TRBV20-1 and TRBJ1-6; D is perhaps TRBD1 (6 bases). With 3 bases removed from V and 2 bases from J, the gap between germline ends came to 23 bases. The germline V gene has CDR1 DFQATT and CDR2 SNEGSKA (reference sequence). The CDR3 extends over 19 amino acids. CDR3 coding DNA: TGCAGTGCTAGGGAAAACCCTTCCGGACAGAGCACCTATAATTCACCCCTCCACTTT. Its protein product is CSARENPSGQSTYNSPLHF.